This T cell receptor (beta chain) was documented in a study of T cell responses to AZD1222 COVID-19 vaccine. The V end was cut by 7 bases, the J end by 8 bases, with 14 bases between. The CDR3 is 12 residues long. Germline loops: CDR1 SNHLY, CDR2 FYNNEI. TCRdb's table, derived via immunoSEQ multiplex PCR, lists solely in-frame clones and lacks some. Counted here are tens of thousands of clones, over 60% occurring once; the ten biggest clones make up 12%. The material was peripheral blood, obtained on day 0 of AZD1222 vaccination. The rearrangement joins TRBV2 to TRBJ2-5; D remains ambiguous. This receptor was identified in an adult in good health. In nucleotides, the CDR3 is TGTGCCAGCAAGCTCGCCTCTCCTACCCAGTACTTC. Translating it yields CASKLASPTQYF.